These 9 T cell receptor beta chains were all obtained from the same sample, sequenced in a study of cytomegalovirus exposure and HLA in healthy donors. A multiplex PCR was run with 60 Vbeta primers and 13 Jbeta primers. Repertoires were generated with immunoSEQ multiplex PCR, while TCRdb's copy carries only in-frame clones and drops some. Found here are about 74,000 clones; the top ten clones hold roughly 8%. Sequencing was done on a sample of PBMCs. The receptors were gathered from a female donor in good health and CMV-seropositive.

The chain uses TRBV27 and TRBJ2-5, with 7 bases that match TRBD2. This CDR3 has 14 amino acids. CDR1 and CDR2 (germline): MNHEY, SMNVEV (reference sequence). After removal of 3 bases from V and 5 bases from J, the junction contained 6 bases not matched to a gene. The CDR3 coding sequence is TGTGCCAGCAGTTTTCGCCTAGCGGAGGAGACCCAGTACTTC. Its translation is CASSFRLAEETQYF.

This chain joins TRBV9 and TRBJ2-1; D call uncertain. Germline V CDR1 and CDR2: SGDLS, YYNGEE. This CDR3 contains 11 residues. Trimming stripped 4 bases from V and 8 bases from J, with 7 bases between. The CDR3 here is CASSSRDEQFF. DNA of the CDR3: TGTGCCAGCAGCTCGCGAGATGAGCAGTTCTTC.

The V call is TRBV6-5, the J call TRBJ2-7; 7 bases are shared with TRBD1. The CDR3 runs 15 residues. In germline, CDR1 is MNHEY, CDR2 SVGAGI. V shed 6 bases, J shed 4 bases, and the junction held 12 bases outside the gene matches. The CDR3 DNA sequence: TGTGCCAGCAGGGACCGCGTACAGGGGATTTACGAGCAGTACTTC. Its protein product is CASRDRVQGIYEQYF.

The CDR3 loop is CASSESGNTEAFF. The CDR3 DNA follows: TGTGCCAGTAGTGAGTCCGGGAACACTGAAGCTTTCTTT. V is TRBV19 and J is TRBJ1-1; D unresolved. Germline assignment: CDR1 LNHDA and CDR2 SQIVND (reference sequence). Trimming took off 5 bases at V and 1 base at J, with 8 bases between the two ends. The CDR3 extends over 13 amino acids.

The chain links TRBV6-6 to TRBJ2-1; 8 bases fit TRBD2. The germline gives CDR1 MNHNY, CDR2 SVGAGI (reference sequence). The CDR3 is 13 residues long. J lost 9 bases, V lost 6 bases, and 7 bases had no gene match. This chain's CDR3 is CASSETSEGEQFF. The DNA of the CDR3 is TGTGCCAGCAGCGAGACTAGCGAGGGTGAGCAGTTCTTC.

V gene TRBV28 combines with J gene TRBJ2-7; 9 nucleotides agree with TRBD1. Germline CDR1 and CDR2: MDHEN and SYDVKM. The junction had 4 bases not matched to a gene; V was cut back by 10 bases and J by 3 bases. CDR3 size: 12 residues. This chain's CDR3 is CATRTGVYEQYF. The CDR3 coding sequence is TGTGCCACCCGGACAGGGGTCTACGAGCAGTACTTC.

The rearrangement links TRBV27 to TRBJ2-7; 9 bases map to TRBD1. The CDR3 runs 15 residues. The V and J ends lost 6 bases and 2 bases, in that order; junction bases with no gene match: 8. From germline, CDR1 is MNHEY and CDR2 SMNVEV (reference sequence). For the CDR3, the DNA is TGTGCCAGCAGCGCCCTGACAGGGGGAACCTACGAGCAGTACTTC. Its translation is CASSALTGGTYEQYF.

The V and J genes are TRBV16 and TRBJ1-1, with D possibly matching TRBD1 (6 bases). CDR1 and CDR2 from the germline V gene are KGHSY and FQNENV. V dropped 2 bases and J dropped 7 bases, with 17 bases sitting between them. The CDR3 extends over 15 amino acids. CDR3 protein: CASSQIGTGQVEAFF. The CDR3 region has the DNA TGTGCCAGCAGCCAAATAGGGACGGGACAAGTTGAAGCTTTCTTT.

The rearrangement joins TRBV6-6 to TRBJ1-1, with TRBD1 as a possible D gene (5 bases). CDR1 is MNHNY, CDR2 SVGAGI, per germline (reference sequence). V gave up 6 bases and J gave up 0 bases, with 11 bases separating them. CDR3 length equals 14 residues. The DNA of the CDR3 is TGTGCCAGCAGCTTGACAGCTATGAACACTGAAGCTTTCTTT. Translating it yields CASSLTAMNTEAFF.